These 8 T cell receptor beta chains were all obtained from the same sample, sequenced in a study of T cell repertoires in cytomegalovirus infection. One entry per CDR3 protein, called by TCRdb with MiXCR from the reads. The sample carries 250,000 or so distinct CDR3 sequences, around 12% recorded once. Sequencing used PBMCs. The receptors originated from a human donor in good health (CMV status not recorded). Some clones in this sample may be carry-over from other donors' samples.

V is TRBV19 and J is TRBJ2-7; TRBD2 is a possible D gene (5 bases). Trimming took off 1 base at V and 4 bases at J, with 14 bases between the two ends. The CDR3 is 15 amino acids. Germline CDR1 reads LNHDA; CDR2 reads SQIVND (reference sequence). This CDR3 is CASSIGHLRGYEQYF. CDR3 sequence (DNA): TGTGCCAGTAGTATAGGGCACCTACGGGGTTACGAGCAGTACTTC.

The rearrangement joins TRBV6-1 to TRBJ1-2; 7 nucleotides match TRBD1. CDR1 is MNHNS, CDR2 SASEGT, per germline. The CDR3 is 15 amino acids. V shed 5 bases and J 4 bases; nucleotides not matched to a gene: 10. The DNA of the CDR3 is TGTGCCAGCAGTTACGGGACAGCCTCGGGCTATGGCTACACCTTC. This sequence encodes CASSYGTASGYGYTF.

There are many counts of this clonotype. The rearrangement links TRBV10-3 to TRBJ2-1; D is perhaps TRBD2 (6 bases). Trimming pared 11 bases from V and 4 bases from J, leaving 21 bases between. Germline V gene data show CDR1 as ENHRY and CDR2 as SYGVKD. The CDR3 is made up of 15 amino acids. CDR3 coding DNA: TGTGCCTCCTCACTCGGCGGGGTCGGGTACAATGAGCAGTTCTTC. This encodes CASSLGGVGYNEQFF.

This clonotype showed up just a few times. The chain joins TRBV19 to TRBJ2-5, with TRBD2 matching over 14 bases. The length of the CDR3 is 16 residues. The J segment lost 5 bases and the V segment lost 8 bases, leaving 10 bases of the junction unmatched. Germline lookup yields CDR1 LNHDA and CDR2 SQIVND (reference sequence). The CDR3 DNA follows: TGTGCCAGTTCACCGGGACTAGCGGGAGAGGGGGAGACCCAGTACTTC. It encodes CASSPGLAGEGETQYF.

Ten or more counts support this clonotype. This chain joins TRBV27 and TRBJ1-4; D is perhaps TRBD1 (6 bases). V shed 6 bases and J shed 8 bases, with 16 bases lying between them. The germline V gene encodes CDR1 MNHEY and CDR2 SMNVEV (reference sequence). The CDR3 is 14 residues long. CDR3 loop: CASRRIGQQEKLFF. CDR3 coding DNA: TGTGCCAGCAGAAGGATAGGACAGCAGGAAAAACTGTTTTTT.

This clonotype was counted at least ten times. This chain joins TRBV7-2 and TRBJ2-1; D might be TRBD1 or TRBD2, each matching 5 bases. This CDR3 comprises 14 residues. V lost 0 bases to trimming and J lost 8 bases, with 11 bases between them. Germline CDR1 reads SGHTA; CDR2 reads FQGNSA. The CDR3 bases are TGTGCCAGCAGCTTAGCGGTACGGGGACATGAGCAGTTCTTC. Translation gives CASSLAVRGHEQFF.

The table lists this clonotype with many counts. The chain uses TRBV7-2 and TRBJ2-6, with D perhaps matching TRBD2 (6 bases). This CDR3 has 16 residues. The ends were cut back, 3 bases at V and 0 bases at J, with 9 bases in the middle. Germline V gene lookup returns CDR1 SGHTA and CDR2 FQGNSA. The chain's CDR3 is CASSFGGFSGANVLTF. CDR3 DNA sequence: TGTGCCAGCAGCTTTGGGGGGTTCTCTGGGGCCAACGTCCTGACTTTC.

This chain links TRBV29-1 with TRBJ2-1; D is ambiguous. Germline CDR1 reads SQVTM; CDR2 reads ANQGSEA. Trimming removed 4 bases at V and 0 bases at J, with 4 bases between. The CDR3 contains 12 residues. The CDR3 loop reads CSVASSYNEQFF. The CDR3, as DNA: TGCAGCGTTGCAAGCTCCTACAATGAGCAGTTCTTC.